Listed below are T cell receptor beta chains from one sample, sequenced in a study of cytomegalovirus exposure and HLA in healthy donors. Clones were sequenced by immunoSEQ multiplex PCR, and TCRdb holds only the in-frame ones, with some missing. This repertoire shows tens of thousands of clones, more than 55% found once; its top ten account for roughly 5.2%. The sequencing input was PBMCs. These receptors were collected from a man between 60 and 75 years old in good health and CMV-seropositive. Each CDR3 is given with its conserved first and last residue. D genes are given only for firm matches. Where a row states a size, it is once, few, many or the class of an expanded clone; other rows omit it.

abundance | j_gene | d_gene | v_gene | CDR3nt | CDR3aa
. | TRBJ2-3 | TRBD1 | TRBV10-3 | TGTGCCATCAGTAGGGACAGGGGGGCCACAGATACGCAGTATTTT | CAISRDRGATDTQYF
. | TRBJ1-6 | . | TRBV18 | TGTGCCAGCTCACTTGGAGTTGGGTCCTCACCCCTCCACTTT | CASSLGVGSSPLHF
. | TRBJ1-2 | . | TRBV27 | TGTGCCAGCAGTTTATCCCCAAGCGGCTTCTATGGCTACACCTTC | CASSLSPSGFYGYTF
. | TRBJ2-2 | TRBD1 | TRBV27 | TGTGCCAGCGGAAACCTTCCCGGGACAGGGGGCTGGGGCACCGGGGAGCTGTTTTTT | CASGNLPGTGGWGTGELFF
. | TRBJ2-3 | TRBD2 | TRBV9 | TGTGCCAGCAGCGTAGGGGGGGGAGGATTGGAAGATACGCAGTATTTT | CASSVGGGGLEDTQYF
. | TRBJ1-1 | TRBD1 | TRBV4-1 | TGCGCCAGCAGCCCGACAGGGCCGAACACTGAAGCTTTCTTT | CASSPTGPNTEAFF
. | TRBJ2-1 | TRBD2 | TRBV6-6 | TGTGCCAGCAGTTATCTAGCGGGAGTCTACAATGAGCAGTTCTTC | CASSYLAGVYNEQFF
. | TRBJ2-7 | TRBD1 | TRBV7-8 | TGTGCCAGCAGCTCCTATCCCGGGACAGGGCATGGATCTGGCTCCTACGAGCAGTACTTC | CASSSYPGTGHGSGSYEQYF
. | TRBJ1-2 | TRBD1 | TRBV29-1 | TGCAGCGTTGAAGTTGGACAGGGAGTTAACTATGGCTACACCTTC | CSVEVGQGVNYGYTF
. | TRBJ1-1 | . | TRBV7-6 | TGTGCCAGCAGCCTGCTGGCTGGGAACACTGAAGCTTTCTTT | CASSLLAGNTEAFF
few | TRBJ2-5 | . | TRBV7-9 | TGTGCCAGCAGCTTAATCGGGGGAGAGACCCAGTACTTC | CASSLIGGETQYF
. | TRBJ2-7 | TRBD1 | TRBV28 | TGTGCCAGCAGTTCGGGACAGGGATCATATTTATTTTACGAGCAGTACTTC | CASSSGQGSYLFYEQYF
. | TRBJ1-2 | . | TRBV6-1 | TGTGCCAGCATCAAAAACAGGGAACTATCCCCGGGCTACACCTTC | CASIKNRELSPGYTF
. | TRBJ2-2 | TRBD2 | TRBV6-5 | TGTGCCAGCAGGCGGGAGGTCGTCGGGGAGCTGTTTTTT | CASRREVVGELFF
. | TRBJ1-1 | . | TRBV2 | TGTGCCAGCAGTGAAGGCCAGGCGGGAGGGAACACTGAAGCTTTCTTT | CASSEGQAGGNTEAFF
. | TRBJ1-1 | . | TRBV7-8 | TGTGCCAGCAGCTTAAAAGGAATGACAGCCCAGGACACTGAAGCTTTCTTT | CASSLKGMTAQDTEAFF
. | TRBJ2-1 | . | TRBV7-6 | TGTGCCAGCAGCTTAGGGACGGGAGCGATATCTGAGCAGTTCTTC | CASSLGTGAISEQFF
. | TRBJ2-5 | . | TRBV5-1 | TGCGCCAGCAGCTTGGTTGGGCCGGAGACCCAGTACTTC | CASSLVGPETQYF
once | TRBJ2-5 | TRBD1 | TRBV28 | TGTGCCAGCAGTCCCTGGACAGGGGAAGTGGCAGAGACCCAGTACTTC | CASSPWTGEVAETQYF
. | TRBJ2-5 | . | TRBV7-9 | TGTGCCAGCAGCTTACGGGGGGCAGAGACCCAGTACTTC | CASSLRGAETQYF
. | TRBJ2-1 | . | TRBV6-5 | TGTGCCAGCAGCCGACAGGGGACTATATTCAATGAGCAGTTCTTC | CASSRQGTIFNEQFF
. | TRBJ1-4 | . | TRBV5-5 | TGTGCCACTGGGAGGTATGAGAATGAAAAACTGTTTTTT | CATGRYENEKLFF
. | TRBJ2-4 | . | TRBV5-1 | TGCGCCAGCAGCGCGCAGAGGGGGTTATGGTACTTC | CASSAQRGLWYF
few | TRBJ2-2 | TRBD2 | TRBV6-6 | TGTGCCAGCACCATAGCGGGAGTCAGTTCCGGGGAGCTGTTTTTT | CASTIAGVSSGELFF
. | TRBJ2-1 | . | TRBV15 | TGTGCCACCAGCAGAGAGGCCTTCAGCTACAATGAGCAGTTCTTC | CATSREAFSYNEQFF
. | TRBJ1-3 | . | TRBV25-1 | TGTGCCAGCAGTGAATGGACAGATGGGAACACCATATATTTT | CASSEWTDGNTIYF
. | TRBJ1-1 | . | TRBV19 | TGTGCCAGTAGTAGTCCCCGGGAAGCTTTCTTT | CASSSPREAFF
. | TRBJ2-2 | . | TRBV7-2 | TGTGCCAGCAGCCTTTGGGGGCTTTTCACCGGGGAGCTGTTTTTT | CASSLWGLFTGELFF
. | TRBJ2-7 | . | TRBV5-1 | TGCGCCAGCAGCGGGATCCCAGGGGACGAGCAGTACTTC | CASSGIPGDEQYF
. | TRBJ2-7 | . | TRBV7-9 | TGTGCCAGCAGCTTCCCAGGACAGCACTACGAGCAGTACTTC | CASSFPGQHYEQYF
. | TRBJ2-7 | TRBD2 | TRBV19 | TGTGCCAGTAAAGGGAGCGGGAGGACTTCGAGGGAGCAGTACTTC | CASKGSGRTSREQYF
. | TRBJ2-7 | TRBD1 | TRBV7-3 | TGTGCCAGCAGCTTAACGTGGACAGGGCCTTACGAGCAGTACTTC | CASSLTWTGPYEQYF